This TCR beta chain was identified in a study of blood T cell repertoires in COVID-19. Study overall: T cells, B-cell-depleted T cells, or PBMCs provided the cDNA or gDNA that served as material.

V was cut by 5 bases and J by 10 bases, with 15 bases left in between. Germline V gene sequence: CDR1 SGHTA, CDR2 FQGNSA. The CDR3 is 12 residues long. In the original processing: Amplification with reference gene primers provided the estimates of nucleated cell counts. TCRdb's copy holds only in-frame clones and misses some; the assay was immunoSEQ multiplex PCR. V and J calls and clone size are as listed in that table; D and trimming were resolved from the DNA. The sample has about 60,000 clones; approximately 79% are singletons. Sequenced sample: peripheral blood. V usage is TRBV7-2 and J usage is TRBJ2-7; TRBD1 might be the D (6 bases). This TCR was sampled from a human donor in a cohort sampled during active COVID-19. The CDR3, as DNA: TGTGCCAGCAGCGAGAATACAGGGTTTCAGTACTTC. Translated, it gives CASSENTGFQYF.